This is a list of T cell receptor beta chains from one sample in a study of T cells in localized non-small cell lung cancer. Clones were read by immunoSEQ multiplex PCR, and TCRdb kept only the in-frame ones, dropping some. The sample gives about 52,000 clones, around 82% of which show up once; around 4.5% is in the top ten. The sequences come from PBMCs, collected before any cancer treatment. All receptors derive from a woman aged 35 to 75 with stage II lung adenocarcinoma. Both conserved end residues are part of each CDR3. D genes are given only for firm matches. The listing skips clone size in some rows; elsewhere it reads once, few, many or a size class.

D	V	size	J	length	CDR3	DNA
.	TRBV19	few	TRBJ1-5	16	CASSIRRQVSNQPQHF	TGTGCCAGTAGTATAAGAAGACAGGTTAGCAATCAGCCCCAGCATTTT
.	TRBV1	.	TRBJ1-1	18	CTSSQDLPSGRGVTEAFF	TGCACCAGCAGCCAAGATCTTCCCTCAGGTCGAGGGGTCACTGAAGCTTTCTTT
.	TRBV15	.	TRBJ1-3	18	CATSSLSGIASSGNTIYF	TGTGCCACCAGCAGCCTTTCCGGCATCGCGTCTTCTGGAAACACCATATATTTT
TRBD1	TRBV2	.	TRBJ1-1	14	CATTRTGTNTEAFF	TGTGCCACTACAAGGACAGGGACGAACACTGAAGCTTTCTTT
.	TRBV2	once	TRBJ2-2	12	CASHRGYGELFF	TGTGCCAGCCATCGGGGGTACGGGGAGCTGTTTTTT
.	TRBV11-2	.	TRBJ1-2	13	CASSSRNNYGYTF	TGTGCCAGCAGCTCAAGAAATAACTATGGCTACACCTTC
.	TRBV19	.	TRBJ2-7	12	CASSIGSYEQYF	TGTGCCAGTAGTATCGGGTCCTACGAGCAGTACTTC
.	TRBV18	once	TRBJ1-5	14	CASSPFREGQPQHF	TGTGCCAGCTCACCATTCAGGGAGGGTCAGCCCCAGCATTTT
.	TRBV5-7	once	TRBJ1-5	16	CASSPGLEPRDQPQHF	TGTGCCAGCAGCCCGGGCCTGGAACCGAGGGATCAGCCCCAGCATTTT
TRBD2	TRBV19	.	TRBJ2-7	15	CASSIEASGNHEQYF	TGTGCCAGTAGTATTGAGGCTAGCGGTAACCACGAGCAGTACTTC
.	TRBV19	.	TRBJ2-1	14	CASGFSGTDNEQFF	TGTGCCAGTGGTTTCTCCGGGACGGACAATGAGCAGTTCTTC
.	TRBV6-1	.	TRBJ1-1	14	CASSAGQMNTEAFF	TGTGCCAGCAGTGCTGGGCAGATGAACACTGAAGCTTTCTTT
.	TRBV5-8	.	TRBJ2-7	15	CASSQDRGLIYEQYF	TGCGCCAGCAGCCAAGATCGGGGACTGATCTACGAGCAGTACTTC
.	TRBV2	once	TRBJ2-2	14	CASTTQPNTGELFF	TGTGCCAGCACGACCCAGCCGAACACCGGGGAGCTGTTTTTT
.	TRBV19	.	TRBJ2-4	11	CASSRENIQYF	TGTGCCAGTAGCCGCGAAAACATTCAGTACTTC
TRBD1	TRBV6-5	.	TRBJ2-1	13	CASRRQGADEQFF	TGTGCCAGCAGGCGACAGGGGGCAGATGAGCAGTTCTTC
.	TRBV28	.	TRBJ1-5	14	CASSFGTRGQPQHF	TGTGCCAGCAGTTTCGGAACAAGGGGACAGCCCCAGCATTTT
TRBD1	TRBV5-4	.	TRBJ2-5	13	CASSATGLETQYF	TGTGCCAGCAGCGCGACAGGGTTGGAGACCCAGTACTTC
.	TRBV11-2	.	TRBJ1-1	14	CASSLGTPNTEAFF	TGTGCCAGCAGCTTAGGGACCCCTAACACTGAAGCTTTCTTT
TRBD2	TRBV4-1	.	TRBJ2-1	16	CASSQEVRGAYNEQFF	TGCGCCAGCAGCCAAGAGGTGCGGGGGGCATACAATGAGCAGTTCTTC
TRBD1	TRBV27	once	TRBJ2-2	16	CASSLWDRGSTGELFF	TGTGCCAGCAGTCTTTGGGACAGGGGATCTACCGGGGAGCTGTTTTTT
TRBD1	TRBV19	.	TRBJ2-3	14	CAAGTGARTDTQYF	TGTGCTGCCGGAACAGGGGCAAGGACAGATACGCAGTATTTT
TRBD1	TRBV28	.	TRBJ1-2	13	CASSPPGGSGYTF	TGTGCCAGCAGTCCCCCAGGGGGCAGTGGCTACACCTTC
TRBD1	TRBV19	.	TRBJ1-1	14	CASRVRGRNTEAFF	TGTGCCAGTAGGGTCAGGGGGCGGAACACTGAAGCTTTCTTT
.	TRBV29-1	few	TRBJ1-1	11	CSVDRETEAFF	TGCAGCGTTGACAGGGAAACTGAAGCTTTCTTT
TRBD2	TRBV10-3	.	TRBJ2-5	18	CAISESVAGGADQETQYF	TGTGCCATCAGTGAGTCGGTAGCGGGGGGGGCCGATCAAGAGACCCAGTACTTC
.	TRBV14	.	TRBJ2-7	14	CASSAVPSSDEQYF	TGTGCCAGCAGCGCGGTTCCCTCCTCGGACGAGCAGTACTTC
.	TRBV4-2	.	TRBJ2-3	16	CASSPSGAGNTDTQYF	TGTGCCAGCAGCCCCTCCGGGGCGGGGAACACAGATACGCAGTATTTT
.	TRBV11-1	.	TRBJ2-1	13	CASSYPGTDEQFF	TGTGCCAGCAGCTACCCGGGAACCGATGAGCAGTTCTTC
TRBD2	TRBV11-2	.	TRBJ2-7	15	CASSLNAGGTYEQYF	TGTGCCAGCAGCTTAAACGCGGGGGGAACCTACGAGCAGTACTTC
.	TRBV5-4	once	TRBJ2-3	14	CASSPPFPPDTQYF	TGTGCCAGCAGCCCCCCTTTCCCTCCAGATACGCAGTATTTT
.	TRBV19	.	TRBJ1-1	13	CASSIKTNTEAFF	TGTGCCAGTAGTATAAAGACGAACACTGAAGCTTTCTTT
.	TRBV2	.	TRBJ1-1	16	CASRRDGGFMNTEAFF	TGTGCCAGCAGGAGGGACGGTGGATTCATGAACACTGAAGCTTTCTTT
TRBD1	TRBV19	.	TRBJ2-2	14	CASSPTGGTGELFF	TGTGCCAGTAGTCCCACAGGGGGTACCGGGGAGCTGTTTTTT
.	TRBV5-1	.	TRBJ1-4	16	CASSQGQSATNEKLFF	TGCGCCAGCAGCCAAGGACAGAGTGCAACTAATGAAAAACTGTTTTTT
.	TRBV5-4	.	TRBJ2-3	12	CASSPTMDTQYF	TGTGCCAGCAGCCCCACGATGGATACGCAGTATTTT
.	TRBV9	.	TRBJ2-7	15	CASSPTGTDMGEQYF	TGTGCCAGCAGCCCTACCGGGACGGACATGGGCGAGCAGTACTTC
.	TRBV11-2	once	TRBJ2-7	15	CASSLDASGDDEQYF	TGTGCCAGCAGCTTAGATGCGTCAGGGGACGACGAGCAGTACTTC
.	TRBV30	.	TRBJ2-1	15	CAWRLGQTFNNEQFF	TGTGCCTGGAGACTAGGACAGACCTTTAACAATGAGCAGTTCTTC
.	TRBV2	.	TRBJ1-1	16	CASSEMTQAEHTEAFF	TGTGCCAGCAGTGAAATGACTCAGGCGGAACACACTGAAGCTTTCTTT
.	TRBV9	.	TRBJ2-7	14	CASSVGDSLREQYF	TGTGCCAGCAGCGTAGGAGACAGCCTACGTGAGCAGTACTTC
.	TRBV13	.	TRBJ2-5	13	CASSFGIGETQYF	TGTGCCAGCAGCTTTGGAATCGGGGAGACCCAGTACTTC
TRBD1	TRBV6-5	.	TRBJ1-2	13	CASSNRGGYGYTF	TGTGCCAGCAGTAACAGGGGTGGCTATGGCTACACCTTC
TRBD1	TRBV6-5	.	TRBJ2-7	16	CASSSTGAISLSEQYF	TGTGCCAGCAGTTCTACAGGGGCCATCTCCTTAAGCGAGCAGTACTTC
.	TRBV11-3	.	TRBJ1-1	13	CASSLDGDTEAFF	TGTGCCAGCAGCTTAGATGGGGACACTGAAGCTTTCTTT
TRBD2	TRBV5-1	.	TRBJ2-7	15	CASSVLAGETYEQYF	TGCGCCAGCAGCGTTCTAGCGGGGGAAACCTACGAGCAGTACTTC
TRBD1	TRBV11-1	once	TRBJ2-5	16	CASSLAPDRGGETQYF	TGTGCCAGCAGCTTGGCTCCAGACAGGGGAGGAGAGACCCAGTACTTC
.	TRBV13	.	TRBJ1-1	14	CASSWGGADTEAFF	TGTGCCAGCAGCTGGGGGGGCGCGGACACTGAAGCTTTCTTT
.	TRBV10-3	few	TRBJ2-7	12	CAISKTTYEQYF	TGTGCCATCAGTAAAACCACCTACGAGCAGTACTTC
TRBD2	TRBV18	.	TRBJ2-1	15	CASSPLAGVGDEQFF	TGTGCCAGCTCACCACTAGCGGGGGTCGGTGATGAGCAGTTCTTC
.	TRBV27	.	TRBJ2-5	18	CASSSIKDSFEVPETQYF	TGTGCCAGCAGTTCAATAAAGGACAGCTTTGAAGTCCCCGAGACCCAGTACTTC
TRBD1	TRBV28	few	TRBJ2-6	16	CASSFRTGSGANVLTF	TGTGCCAGCAGTTTCCGGACAGGCTCTGGGGCCAACGTCCTGACTTTC
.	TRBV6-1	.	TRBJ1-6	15	CASSAQSSYNSPLHF	TGTGCCAGCAGTGCTCAGAGCTCCTATAATTCACCCCTCCACTTT
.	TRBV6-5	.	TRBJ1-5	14	CASSRRQDNQPQHF	TGTGCCAGCAGCCGTAGACAGGACAATCAGCCCCAGCATTTT
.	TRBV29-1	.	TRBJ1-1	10	CSVTSHEAFF	TGCAGCGTCACTAGTCATGAAGCTTTCTTT
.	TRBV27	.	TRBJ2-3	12	CASSGSTDTQYF	TGTGCCAGCAGTGGATCAACTGATACGCAGTATTTT
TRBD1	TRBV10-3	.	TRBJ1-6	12	CAIGTGSSPLHF	TGTGCCATCGGGACAGGGAGTTCACCCCTCCACTTT